Listed below are T cell receptor beta chains from one sample, sequenced in a study of T cell repertoires in cytomegalovirus infection. TCRdb reanalysed the reads using MiXCR and keeps one entry per CDR3 protein. The sample has approximately 100,000 distinct CDR3 sequences, roughly 39% seen once. These receptors lack a known antigen. The sample was CD8+ T cells from cultured PBMCs, taken from culture after CMV antigen stimulation. These receptors all come from a human donor in good health (CMV status not recorded). Some clones in this sample may be carry-over from other donors' samples. CDR3s include the opening cysteine and the closing phenylalanine or tryptophan. A D gene is named only where the DNA matches it firmly. Expanded clones get a size class; other rows say once, few or many, or leave the size out.

J gene	D gene	clone size	V gene	CDR3 DNA	CDR3 protein
TRBJ1-1	NA	NA	TRBV27	TGTGCCAGCAGTGCCGCGAACACTGAAGCTTTCTTT	CASSAANTEAFF
TRBJ2-5	TRBD2	once	TRBV11-3	TGTGCCAGCAGTTCTAGGACTAGCGGGGGAGAAGAGACCCAGTACTTC	CASSSRTSGGEETQYF
TRBJ2-7	NA	few	TRBV7-2	TGTGCCAGCAGCCAGGAGGCCTACGAGCAGTACTTC	CASSQEAYEQYF
TRBJ2-7	TRBD2	once	TRBV2	TGTGCCAGCAGTGAAGAGCGGGGGGCCGGCTACGAGCAGTACTTC	CASSEERGAGYEQYF
TRBJ1-1	NA	NA	TRBV20-1	TGCAGTTCCCCCCCCTTGAACACTGAAGCTTTCTTT	CSSPPLNTEAFF
TRBJ1-5	NA	NA	TRBV2	TGTGCCAGCAGCCTAAATCAGCCCCAGCATTTT	CASSLNQPQHF
TRBJ2-1	TRBD2	many	TRBV12-3/TRBV12-4	TGTGCCAGCAGTTTGCCCGCTAGCGGGGGGACCAATGAGCAGTTCTTC	CASSLPASGGTNEQFF
TRBJ1-5	TRBD1	NA	TRBV12-3/TRBV12-4	TGTGCCAGCAGTTTGACAGGGCAGCCCCAGCATTTT	CASSLTGQPQHF
TRBJ2-1	TRBD2	NA	TRBV7-6	TGTGCCAGCAGCCCGGGACTAGCGTTCCCTTACAATGAGCAGTTCTTC	CASSPGLAFPYNEQFF
TRBJ2-1	NA	NA	TRBV4-1	TGCGCCAGCAGCCATGCCGGGGTTTACAATGAGCAGTTCTTC	CASSHAGVYNEQFF
TRBJ1-2	NA	few	TRBV29-1	TGCAGCGTCCGTGGTACTAAACCGGGGGAGGACTATGGCTACACCTTC	CSVRGTKPGEDYGYTF